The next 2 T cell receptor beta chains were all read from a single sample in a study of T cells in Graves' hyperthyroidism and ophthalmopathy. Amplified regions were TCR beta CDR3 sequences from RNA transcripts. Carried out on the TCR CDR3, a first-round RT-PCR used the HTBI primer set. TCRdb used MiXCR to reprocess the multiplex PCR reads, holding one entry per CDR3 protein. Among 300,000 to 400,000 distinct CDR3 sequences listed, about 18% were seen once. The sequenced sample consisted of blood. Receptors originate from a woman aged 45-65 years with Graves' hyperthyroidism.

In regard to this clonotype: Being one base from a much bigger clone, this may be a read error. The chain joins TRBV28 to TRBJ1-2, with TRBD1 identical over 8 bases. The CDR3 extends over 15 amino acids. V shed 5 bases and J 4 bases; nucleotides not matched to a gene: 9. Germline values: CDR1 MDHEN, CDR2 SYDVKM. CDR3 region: CASSNTGGTFYGYTF. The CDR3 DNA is TGTGCCAGCAGTAACACAGGGGGAACCTTCTATGGCTACACCTTC.

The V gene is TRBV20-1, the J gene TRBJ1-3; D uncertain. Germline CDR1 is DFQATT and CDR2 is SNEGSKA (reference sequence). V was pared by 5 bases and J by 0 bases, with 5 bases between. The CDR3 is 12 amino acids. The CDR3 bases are TGCAGTGCTCAAAACTCTGGAAACACCATATATTTT. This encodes CSAQNSGNTIYF.